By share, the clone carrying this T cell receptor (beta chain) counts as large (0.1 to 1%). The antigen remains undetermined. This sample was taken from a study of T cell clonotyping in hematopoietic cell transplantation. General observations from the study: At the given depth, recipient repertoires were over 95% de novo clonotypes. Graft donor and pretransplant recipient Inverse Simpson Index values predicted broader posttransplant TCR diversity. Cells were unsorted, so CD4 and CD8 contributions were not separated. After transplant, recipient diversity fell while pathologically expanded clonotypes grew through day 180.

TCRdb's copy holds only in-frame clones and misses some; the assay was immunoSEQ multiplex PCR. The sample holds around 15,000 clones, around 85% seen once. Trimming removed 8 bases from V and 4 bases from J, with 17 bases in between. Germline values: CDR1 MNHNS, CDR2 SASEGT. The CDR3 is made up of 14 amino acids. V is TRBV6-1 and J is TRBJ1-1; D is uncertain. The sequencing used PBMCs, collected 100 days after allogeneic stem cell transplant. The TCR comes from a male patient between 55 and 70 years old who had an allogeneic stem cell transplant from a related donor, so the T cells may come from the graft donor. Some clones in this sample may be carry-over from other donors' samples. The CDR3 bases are TGTGCCAGCCAATCGACGATGGCGAGCACTGAAGCTTTCTTT. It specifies CASQSTMASTEAFF.